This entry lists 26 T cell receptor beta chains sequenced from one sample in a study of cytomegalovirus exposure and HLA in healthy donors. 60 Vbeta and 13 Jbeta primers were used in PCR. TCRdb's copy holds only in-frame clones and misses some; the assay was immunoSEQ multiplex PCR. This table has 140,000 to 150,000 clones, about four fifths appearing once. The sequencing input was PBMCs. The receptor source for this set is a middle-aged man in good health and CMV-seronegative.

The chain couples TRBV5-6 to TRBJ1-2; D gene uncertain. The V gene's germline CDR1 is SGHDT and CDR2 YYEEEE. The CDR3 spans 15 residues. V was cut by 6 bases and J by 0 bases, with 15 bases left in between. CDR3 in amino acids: CASKTTLIANYGYTF. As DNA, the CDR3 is TGTGCCAGCAAAACTACGCTCATAGCTAACTATGGCTACACCTTC.

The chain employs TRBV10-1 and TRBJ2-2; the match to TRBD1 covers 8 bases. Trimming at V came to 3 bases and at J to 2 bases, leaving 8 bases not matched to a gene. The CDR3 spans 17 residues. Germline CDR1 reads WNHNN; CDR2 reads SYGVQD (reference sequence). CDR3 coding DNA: TGCGCCAGCAGTGAAGTGCGACAGGGGCAAAACACCGGGGAGCTGTTTTTT. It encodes CASSEVRQGQNTGELFF.

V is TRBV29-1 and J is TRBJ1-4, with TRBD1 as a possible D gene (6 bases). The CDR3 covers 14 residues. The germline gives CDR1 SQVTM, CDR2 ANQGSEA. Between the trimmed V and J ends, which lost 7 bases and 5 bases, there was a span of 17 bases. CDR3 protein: CSAHLQGGNEKLFF. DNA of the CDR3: TGCAGCGCCCACCTACAGGGTGGGAATGAAAAACTGTTTTTT.

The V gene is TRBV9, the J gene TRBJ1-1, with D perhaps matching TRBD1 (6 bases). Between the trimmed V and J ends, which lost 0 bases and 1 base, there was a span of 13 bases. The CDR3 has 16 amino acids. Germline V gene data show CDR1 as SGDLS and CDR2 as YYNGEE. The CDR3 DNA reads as TGTGCCAGCAGCGTAGGCGACAGGAGACCGAACACTGAAGCTTTCTTT. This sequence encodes CASSVGDRRPNTEAFF.

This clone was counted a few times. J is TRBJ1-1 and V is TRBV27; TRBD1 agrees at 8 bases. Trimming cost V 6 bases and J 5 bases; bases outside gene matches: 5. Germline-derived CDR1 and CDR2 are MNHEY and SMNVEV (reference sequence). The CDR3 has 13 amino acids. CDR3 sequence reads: CASRDRARTEAFF. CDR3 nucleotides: TGTGCCAGCAGGGACAGGGCGCGGACTGAAGCTTTCTTT.

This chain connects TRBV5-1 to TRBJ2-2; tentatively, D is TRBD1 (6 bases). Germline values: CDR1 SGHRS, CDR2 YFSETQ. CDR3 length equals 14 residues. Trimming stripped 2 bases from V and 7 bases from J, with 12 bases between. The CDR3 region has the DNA TGCGCCAGCAGCTTCACAGGGAGTCTCGGGGAGCTGTTTTTT. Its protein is CASSFTGSLGELFF.

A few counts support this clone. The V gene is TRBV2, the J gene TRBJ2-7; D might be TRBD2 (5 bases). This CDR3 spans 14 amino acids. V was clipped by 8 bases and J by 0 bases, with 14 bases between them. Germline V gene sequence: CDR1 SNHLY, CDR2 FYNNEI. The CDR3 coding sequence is TGTGCCAGCGGAGGTAGTTGGAGCTCCTACGAGCAGTACTTC. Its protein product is CASGGSWSSYEQYF. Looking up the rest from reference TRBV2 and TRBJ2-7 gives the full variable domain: EPEVTQTPSHQVTQMGQEVILRCVPISNHLYFYWYRQILGQKVEFLVSFYNNEISEKSEIFDDQFSVERPDGSNFTLKIRSTKLEDSAMYFCASGGSWSSYEQYFGPGTRLTVT.

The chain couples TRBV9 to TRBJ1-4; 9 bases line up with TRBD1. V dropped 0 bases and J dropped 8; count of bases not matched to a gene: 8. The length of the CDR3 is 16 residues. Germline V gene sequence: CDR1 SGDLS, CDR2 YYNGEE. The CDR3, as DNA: TGTGCCAGCAGCGTAGGAGGAGGGGACAGGGCAGAAAAACTGTTTTTT. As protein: CASSVGGGDRAEKLFF.

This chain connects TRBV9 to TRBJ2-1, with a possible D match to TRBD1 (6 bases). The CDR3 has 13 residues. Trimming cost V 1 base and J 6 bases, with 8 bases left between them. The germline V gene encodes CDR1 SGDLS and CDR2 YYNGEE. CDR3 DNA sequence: TGTGCCAGCAGCGTAAGGGGGTCCAATGAGCAGTTCTTC. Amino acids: CASSVRGSNEQFF.

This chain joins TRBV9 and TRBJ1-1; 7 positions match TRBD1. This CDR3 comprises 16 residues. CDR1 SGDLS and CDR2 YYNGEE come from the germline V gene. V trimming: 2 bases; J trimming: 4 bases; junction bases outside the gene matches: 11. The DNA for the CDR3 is TGTGCCAGCAGCGTTTTACCGAAGGGGGCAACCACTGAAGCTTTCTTT. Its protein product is CASSVLPKGATTEAFF.

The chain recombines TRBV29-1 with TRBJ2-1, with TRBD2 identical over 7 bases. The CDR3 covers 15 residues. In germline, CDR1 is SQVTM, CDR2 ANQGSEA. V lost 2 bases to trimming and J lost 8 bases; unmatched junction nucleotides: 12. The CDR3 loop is CSVELGGGGGDEQFF. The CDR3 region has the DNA TGCAGCGTTGAACTGGGTGGGGGGGGAGGGGATGAGCAGTTCTTC.

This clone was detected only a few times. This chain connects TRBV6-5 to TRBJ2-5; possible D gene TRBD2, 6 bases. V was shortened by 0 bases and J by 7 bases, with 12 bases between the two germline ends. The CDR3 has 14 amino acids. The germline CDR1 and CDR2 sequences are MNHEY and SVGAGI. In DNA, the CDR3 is TGTGCCAGCAGTTACTCGGAGGAGGGGTTGACCCAGTACTTC. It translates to CASSYSEEGLTQYF.

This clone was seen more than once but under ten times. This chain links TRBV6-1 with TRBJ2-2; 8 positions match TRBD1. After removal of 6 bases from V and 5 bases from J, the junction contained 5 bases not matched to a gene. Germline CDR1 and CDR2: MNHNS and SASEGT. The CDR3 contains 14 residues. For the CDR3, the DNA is TGTGCCAGCAGGGACAGGGCGCAAACCGGGGAGCTGTTTTTT. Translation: CASRDRAQTGELFF.

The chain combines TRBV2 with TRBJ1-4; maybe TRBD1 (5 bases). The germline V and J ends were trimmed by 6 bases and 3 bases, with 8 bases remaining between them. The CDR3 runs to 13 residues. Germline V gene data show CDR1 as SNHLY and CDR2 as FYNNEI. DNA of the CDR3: TGTGCCAGCAGGGGGGGACCTAATGAAAAACTGTTTTTT. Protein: CASRGGPNEKLFF.

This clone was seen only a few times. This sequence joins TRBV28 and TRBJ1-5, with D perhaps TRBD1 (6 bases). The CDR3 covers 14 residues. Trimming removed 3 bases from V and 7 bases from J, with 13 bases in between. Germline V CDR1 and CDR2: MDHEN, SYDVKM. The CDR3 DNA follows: TGTGCCAGCAGTTTTTACAGGGCGGGCCAGCCCCAGCATTTT. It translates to CASSFYRAGQPQHF. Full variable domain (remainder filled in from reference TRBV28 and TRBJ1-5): DVKVTQSSRYLVKRTGEKVFLECVQDMDHENMFWYRQDPGLGLRLIYFSYDVKMKEKGDIPEGYSVSREKKERFSLILESASTNQTSMYLCASSFYRAGQPQHFGDGTRLSIL.

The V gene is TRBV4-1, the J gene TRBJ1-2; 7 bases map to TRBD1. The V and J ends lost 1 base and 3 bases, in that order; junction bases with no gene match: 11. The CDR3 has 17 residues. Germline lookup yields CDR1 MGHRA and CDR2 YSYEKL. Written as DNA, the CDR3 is TGCGCCAGCAGCCAAGGAGGCAGGGGGGAACGTTACTATGGCTACACCTTC. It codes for CASSQGGRGERYYGYTF.

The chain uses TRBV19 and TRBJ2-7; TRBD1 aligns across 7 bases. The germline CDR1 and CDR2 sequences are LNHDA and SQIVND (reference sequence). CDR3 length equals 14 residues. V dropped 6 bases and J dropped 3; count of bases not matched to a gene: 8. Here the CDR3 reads CASRVRTGNYEQYF. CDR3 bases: TGTGCCAGTAGGGTAAGGACAGGAAACTACGAGCAGTACTTC.

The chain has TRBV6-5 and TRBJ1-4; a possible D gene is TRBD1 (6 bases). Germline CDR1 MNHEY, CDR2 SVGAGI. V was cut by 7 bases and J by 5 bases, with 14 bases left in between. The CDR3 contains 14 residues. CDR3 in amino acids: CASTLTQGNEKLFF. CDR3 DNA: TGTGCCAGCACCTTAACTCAGGGGAATGAAAAACTGTTTTTT.

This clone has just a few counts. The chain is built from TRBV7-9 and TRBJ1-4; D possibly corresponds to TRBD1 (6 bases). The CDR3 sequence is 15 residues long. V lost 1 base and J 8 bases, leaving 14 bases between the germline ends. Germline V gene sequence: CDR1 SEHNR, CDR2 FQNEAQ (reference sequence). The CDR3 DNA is TGTGCCAGCAGCTTAGGACAGGCTGTCAAGGAAAAACTGTTTTTT. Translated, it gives CASSLGQAVKEKLFF.

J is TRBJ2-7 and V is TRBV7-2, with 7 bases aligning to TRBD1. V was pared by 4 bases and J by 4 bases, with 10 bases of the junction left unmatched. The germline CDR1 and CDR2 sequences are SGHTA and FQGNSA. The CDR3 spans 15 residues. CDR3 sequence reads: CASSYNTGAGYEQYF. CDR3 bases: TGTGCCAGCAGCTATAACACAGGGGCAGGGTACGAGCAGTACTTC. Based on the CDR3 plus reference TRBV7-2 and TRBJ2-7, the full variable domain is GAGVSQSPSNKVTEKGKDVELRCDPISGHTALYWYRQSLGQGLEFLIYFQGNSAPDKSGLPSDRFSAERTGGSVSTLTIQRTQQEDSAVYLCASSYNTGAGYEQYFGPGTRLTVT.

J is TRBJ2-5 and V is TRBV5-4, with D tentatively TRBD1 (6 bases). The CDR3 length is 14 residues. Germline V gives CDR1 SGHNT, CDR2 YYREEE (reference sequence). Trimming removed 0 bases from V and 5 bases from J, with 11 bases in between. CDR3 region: CASSLARGTETQYF. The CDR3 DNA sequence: TGTGCCAGCAGCTTGGCCAGGGGTACGGAGACCCAGTACTTC.

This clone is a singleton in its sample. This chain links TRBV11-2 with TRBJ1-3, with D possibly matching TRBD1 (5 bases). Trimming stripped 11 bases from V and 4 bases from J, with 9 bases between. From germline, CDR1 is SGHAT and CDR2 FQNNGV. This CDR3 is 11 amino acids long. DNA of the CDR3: TGTGCCTGGGGGGAAGGAAACACCATATATTTT. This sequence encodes CAWGEGNTIYF.

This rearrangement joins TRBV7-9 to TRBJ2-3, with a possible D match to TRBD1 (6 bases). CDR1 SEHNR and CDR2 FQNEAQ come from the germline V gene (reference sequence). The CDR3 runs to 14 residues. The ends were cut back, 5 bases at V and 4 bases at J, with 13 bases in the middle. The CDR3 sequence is CASSASQGSDTQYF. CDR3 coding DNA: TGTGCCAGCAGCGCATCCCAGGGGTCAGATACGCAGTATTTT. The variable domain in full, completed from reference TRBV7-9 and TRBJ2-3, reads DTGVSQNPRHKITKRGQNVTFRCDPISEHNRLYWYRQTLGQGPEFLTYFQNEAQLEKSRLLSDRFSAERPKGSFSTLEIQRTEQGDSAMYLCASSASQGSDTQYFGPGTRLTVL.

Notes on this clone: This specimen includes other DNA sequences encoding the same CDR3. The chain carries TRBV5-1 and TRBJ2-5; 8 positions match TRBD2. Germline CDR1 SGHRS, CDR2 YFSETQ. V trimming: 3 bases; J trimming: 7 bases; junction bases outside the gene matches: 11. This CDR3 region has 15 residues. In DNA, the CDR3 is TGCGCCAGCAGCTCGGTACTAGCGGCCGGGGGGACCCAGTACTTC. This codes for CASSSVLAAGGTQYF. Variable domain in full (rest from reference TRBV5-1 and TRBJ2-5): KAGVTQTPRYLIKTRGQQVTLSCSPISGHRSVSWYQQTPGQGLQFLFEYFSETQRNKGNFPGRFSGRQFSNSRSEMNVSTLELGDSALYLCASSSVLAAGGTQYFGPGTRLLVL.

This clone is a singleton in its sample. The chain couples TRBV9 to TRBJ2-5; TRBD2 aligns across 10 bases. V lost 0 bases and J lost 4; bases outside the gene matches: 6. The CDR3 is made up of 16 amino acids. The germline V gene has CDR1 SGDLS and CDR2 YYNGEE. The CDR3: CASSVGGPSGGETQYF. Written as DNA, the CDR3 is TGTGCCAGCAGCGTAGGGGGGCCTAGCGGGGGAGAGACCCAGTACTTC.

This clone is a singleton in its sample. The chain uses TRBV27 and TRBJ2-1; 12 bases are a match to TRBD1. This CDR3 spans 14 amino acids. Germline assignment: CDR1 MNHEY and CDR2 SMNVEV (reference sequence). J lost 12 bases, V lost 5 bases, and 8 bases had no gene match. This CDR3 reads CASSAGTGGFGQFF. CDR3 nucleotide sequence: TGTGCCAGCAGTGCCGGGACAGGGGGCTTCGGGCAGTTCTTC.